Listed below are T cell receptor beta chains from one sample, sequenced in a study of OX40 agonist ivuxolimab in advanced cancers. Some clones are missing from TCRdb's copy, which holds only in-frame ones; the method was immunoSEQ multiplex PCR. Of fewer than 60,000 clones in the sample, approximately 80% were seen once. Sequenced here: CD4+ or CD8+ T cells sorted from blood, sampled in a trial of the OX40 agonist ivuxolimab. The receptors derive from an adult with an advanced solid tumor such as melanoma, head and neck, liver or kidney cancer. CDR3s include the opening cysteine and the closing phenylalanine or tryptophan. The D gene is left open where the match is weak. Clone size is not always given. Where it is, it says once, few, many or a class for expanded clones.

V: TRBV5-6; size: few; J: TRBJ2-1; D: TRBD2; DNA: TGTGCCAGCAGCTCCCTTGCACTAGCGGTGATGTACAATGAGCAGTTCTTC; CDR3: CASSSLALAVMYNEQFF
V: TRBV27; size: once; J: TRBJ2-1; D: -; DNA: TGTGCCAGCACCAGGGGGGGGTCCTACAATGAGCAGTTCTTC; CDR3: CASTRGGSYNEQFF
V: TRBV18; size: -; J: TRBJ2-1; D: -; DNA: TGTGCCAGCTCACTAAGGACAGCGGGAATGTTTGAGCAGTTCTTC; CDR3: CASSLRTAGMFEQFF
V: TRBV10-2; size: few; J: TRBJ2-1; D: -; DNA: TGCGCCAGCAGTGGTGCCCCAATAGGTGAGCAGTTCTTC; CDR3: CASSGAPIGEQFF
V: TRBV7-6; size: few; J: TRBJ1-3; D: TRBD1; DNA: TGTGCCAGCAGCCCTGGACAGGGGAAGGGAAACACCATATATTTT; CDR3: CASSPGQGKGNTIYF
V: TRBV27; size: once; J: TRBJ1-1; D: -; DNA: TGTGCCAGCATCCCCCCAGGGATGAACACTGAAGCTTTCTTT; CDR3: CASIPPGMNTEAFF
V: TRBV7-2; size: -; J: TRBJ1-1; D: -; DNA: TGTGCCAGCAGCCCACCGGGAAACTTGAACACTGAAGCTTTCTTT; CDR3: CASSPPGNLNTEAFF
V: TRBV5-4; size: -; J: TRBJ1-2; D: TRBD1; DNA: TGTGCCAGCAGCTCAGGACAGGGAGGGTATGGCTACACCTTC; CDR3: CASSSGQGGYGYTF
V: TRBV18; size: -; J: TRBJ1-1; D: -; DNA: TGTGCCAGCTCACCACGAAGCGGGAAGAACACTGAAGCTTTCTTT; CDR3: CASSPRSGKNTEAFF
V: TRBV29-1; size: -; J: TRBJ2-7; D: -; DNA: TGCAGCGTTGAAGAGGTTAGGGGCTACGAGCAGTACTTC; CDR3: CSVEEVRGYEQYF
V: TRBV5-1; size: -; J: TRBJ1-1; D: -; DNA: TGCGCCAGCAGCTTGGAAGGGCCTGAAGCTTTCTTT; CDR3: CASSLEGPEAFF
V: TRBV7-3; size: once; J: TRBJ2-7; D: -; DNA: TGTGCCAGCAGCCGGGGGGCCGTGGCGGGAGCCTACGAGCAGTACTTC; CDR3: CASSRGAVAGAYEQYF
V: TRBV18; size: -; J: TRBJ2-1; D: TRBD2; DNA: TGTGCCAGCTCCCCCGGGACTAAACCCTACAATGAGCAGTTCTTC; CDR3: CASSPGTKPYNEQFF
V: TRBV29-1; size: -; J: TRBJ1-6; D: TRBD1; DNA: TGCAGCGTCTCGGGACAGGGGCCCTATAATTCACCCCTCCACTTT; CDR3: CSVSGQGPYNSPLHF
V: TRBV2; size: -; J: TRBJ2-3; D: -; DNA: TGTGCCAGCAGTGGGCTCGTGGGTACAGATACGCAGTATTTT; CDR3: CASSGLVGTDTQYF
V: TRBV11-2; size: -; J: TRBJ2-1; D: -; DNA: TGTGCCAGCAGCTTACGTCCGGCCTACAATGAGCAGTTCTTC; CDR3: CASSLRPAYNEQFF
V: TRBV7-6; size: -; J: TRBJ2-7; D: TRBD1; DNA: TGTGCCAGCAGCTTGGGACAGGGAACGGCCGAGCAGTACTTC; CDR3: CASSLGQGTAEQYF